This T cell receptor (beta chain) stems from a study of patients and donors after allogeneic stem cell transplantation. The sample holds a few counts of this clonotype. TCRdb reprocessed the RT-PCR reads via MiXCR and lists one record per CDR3 protein. The sample has about 960,000 distinct CDR3 sequences, roughly 18% seen once; the top ten hold 6%. Material for sequencing was blood, either unsorted or a sorted T cell fraction (not recorded which). This receptor was identified in a human donor who was either an allogeneic HSCT recipient or a stem cell or donor lymphocyte infusion donor (not recorded which). It is not recorded whose cells these are; they may come from a transplant donor.

The CDR3 DNA is TGTGCCACCAGCAGAGATTTCGGGACAGGCCTGAACACTGAAGCTTTCTTT. This encodes CATSRDFGTGLNTEAFF. The chain recombines TRBV15 with TRBJ1-1; TRBD1 aligns across 8 bases. V dropped 0 bases and J dropped 0; count of bases not matched to a gene: 6. CDR1 is LNHNV and CDR2 is YYDKDF in the germline V gene (reference sequence). There are 17 residues in the CDR3.